Listed here are 5 T cell receptor beta chains from one sample, sequenced in a study of cytomegalovirus exposure and HLA in healthy donors. Some clones are missing from TCRdb's copy, which holds only in-frame ones; the method was immunoSEQ multiplex PCR. The data contain 150,000 to 200,000 clones, about 87% of them singletons. Sequenced: PBMCs. These receptors were obtained from a young woman in good health and CMV-seronegative.

This clone has only one observation. This chain uses TRBV14 with TRBJ1-2; 7 bases line up with TRBD1. After removal of 8 bases from V and 8 bases from J, the junction contained 14 bases not matched to a gene. The CDR3 loop spans 14 amino acids. Germline CDR1 reads SGHDN; CDR2 reads FVKESK. CDR3 DNA sequence: TGTGCCAGCTCCCCGAGACAGGGATTCATCGGCTACACCTTC. Its translation is CASSPRQGFIGYTF.

This clone was counted only a few times. The chain carries TRBV4-1 and TRBJ1-2; 7 positions agree with TRBD1. V was clipped by 2 bases and J by 6 bases; unmatched bases: 6. This CDR3 region has 14 residues. Germline values: CDR1 MGHRA, CDR2 YSYEKL. The CDR3 DNA sequence: TGCGCCAGCAGCCAATCCGGGACAGTCAATGGCTACACCTTC. This codes for CASSQSGTVNGYTF.

The rearrangement links TRBV11-2 to TRBJ1-2; 8 nucleotides align to TRBD1. The CDR3 is 15 amino acids. Trimming took 4 bases from V and 4 from J; bases not matched to a gene: 8. Germline V lookup: CDR1 SGHAT, CDR2 FQNNGV. As DNA, the CDR3 is TGTGCCAGCAGCTCTCGACACAGGGGGAGCTATGGCTACACCTTC. This translates into CASSSRHRGSYGYTF.

This sequence joins TRBV10-3 and TRBJ2-3, with D maybe TRBD1 (5 bases). V lost 0 bases and J 3 bases, leaving 7 bases between the germline ends. The V gene's germline CDR1 is ENHRY and CDR2 SYGVKD. CDR3 size: 14 residues. CDR3 in DNA: TGTGCCATCAGTGAGTCGCAGGGTACAGATACGCAGTATTTT. Its protein is CAISESQGTDTQYF.

This chain connects TRBV11-2 to TRBJ1-2; maybe TRBD1 (5 bases). With 2 bases removed from V and 6 bases from J, the gap between germline ends came to 22 bases. Per the germline V gene, CDR1 is SGHAT and CDR2 is FQNNGV. The CDR3 length is 17 residues. The CDR3 reads CASSLRGAGGAWDGYTF. The CDR3 nucleotides read TGTGCCAGCAGCTTAAGGGGAGCGGGAGGGGCCTGGGATGGCTACACCTTC.